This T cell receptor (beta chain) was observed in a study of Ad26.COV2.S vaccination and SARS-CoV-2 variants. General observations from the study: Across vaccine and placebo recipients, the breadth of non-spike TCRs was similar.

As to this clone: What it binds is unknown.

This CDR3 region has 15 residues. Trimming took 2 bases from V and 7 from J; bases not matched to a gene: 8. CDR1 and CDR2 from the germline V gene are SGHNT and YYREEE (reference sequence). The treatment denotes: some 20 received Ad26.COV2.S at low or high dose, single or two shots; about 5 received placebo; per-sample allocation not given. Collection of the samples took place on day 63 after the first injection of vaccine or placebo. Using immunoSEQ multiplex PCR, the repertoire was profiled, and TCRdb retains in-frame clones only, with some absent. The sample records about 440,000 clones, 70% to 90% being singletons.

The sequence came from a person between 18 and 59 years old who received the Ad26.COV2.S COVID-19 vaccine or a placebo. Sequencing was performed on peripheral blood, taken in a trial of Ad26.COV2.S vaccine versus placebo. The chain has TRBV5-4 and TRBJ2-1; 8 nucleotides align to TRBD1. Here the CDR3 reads CASSFPRGQGNEQFF. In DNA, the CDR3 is TGTGCCAGCAGCTTCCCCAGGGGGCAGGGGAATGAGCAGTTCTTC.